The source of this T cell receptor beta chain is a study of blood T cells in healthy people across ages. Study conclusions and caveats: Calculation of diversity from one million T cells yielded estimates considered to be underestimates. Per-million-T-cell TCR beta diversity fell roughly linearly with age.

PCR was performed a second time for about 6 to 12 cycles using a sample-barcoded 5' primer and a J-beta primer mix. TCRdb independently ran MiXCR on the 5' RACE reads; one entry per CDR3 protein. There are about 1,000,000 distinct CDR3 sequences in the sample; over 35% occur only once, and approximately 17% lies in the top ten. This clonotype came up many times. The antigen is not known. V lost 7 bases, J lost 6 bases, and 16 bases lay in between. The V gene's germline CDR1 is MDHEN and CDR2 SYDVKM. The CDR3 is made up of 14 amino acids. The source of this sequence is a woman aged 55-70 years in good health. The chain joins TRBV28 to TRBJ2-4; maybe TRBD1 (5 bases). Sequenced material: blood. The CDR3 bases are TGTGCCAGCACAGGGTACCCTTCCCGAAACATTCAGTACTTC. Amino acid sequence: CASTGYPSRNIQYF. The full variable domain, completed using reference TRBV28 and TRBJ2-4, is DVKVTQSSRYLVKRTGEKVFLECVQDMDHENMFWYRQDPGLGLRLIYFSYDVKMKEKGDIPEGYSVSREKKERFSLILESASTNQTSMYLCASTGYPSRNIQYFGAGTRLSVL.